This entry concerns a single TCR beta chain. The CDR3 runs 15 residues. V gave up 3 bases and J gave up 9 bases; unmatched junction bases: 9. Germline CDR1 and CDR2: SNHLY and FYNNEI. These data originate in a study of blood T cell repertoires in COVID-19. Using immunoSEQ multiplex PCR, the repertoire was profiled, and TCRdb retains in-frame clones only, with some absent. The table has 200,000 to 250,000 clones, 80% to 90% seen once. During the 2 weeks before they entered the study, exposed participants had met someone with a PCR-confirmed or clinician-diagnosed COVID-19 case. The chain has TRBV2 and TRBJ2-1, with TRBD2 matching over 9 bases. The material sequenced was PBMCs or T cells enriched from blood (not recorded which). This TCR came from a woman between 50 and 59 years old who had been exposed to COVID-19. The CDR3, as DNA: TGTGCCAGCAGTGAGAGCGGGGGGACCGGTCGTGAGCAGTTCTTC. Its protein is CASSESGGTGREQFF.